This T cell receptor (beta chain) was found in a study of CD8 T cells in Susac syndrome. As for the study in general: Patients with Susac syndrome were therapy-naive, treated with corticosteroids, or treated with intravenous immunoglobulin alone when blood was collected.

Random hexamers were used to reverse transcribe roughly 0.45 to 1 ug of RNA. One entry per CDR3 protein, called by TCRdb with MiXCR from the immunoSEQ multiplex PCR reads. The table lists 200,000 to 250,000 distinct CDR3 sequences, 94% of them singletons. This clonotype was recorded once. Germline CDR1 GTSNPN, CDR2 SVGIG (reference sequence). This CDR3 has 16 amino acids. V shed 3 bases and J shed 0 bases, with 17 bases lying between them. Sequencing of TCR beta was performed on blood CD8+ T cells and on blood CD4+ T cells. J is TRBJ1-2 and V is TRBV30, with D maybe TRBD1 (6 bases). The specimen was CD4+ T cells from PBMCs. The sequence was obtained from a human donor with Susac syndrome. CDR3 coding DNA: TGTGCCTGGAGATACTTCACAGGGCGGACTAACTATGGCTACACCTTC. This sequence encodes CAWRYFTGRTNYGYTF.